A single T cell receptor beta chain is shown here with its context. Patients were newly diagnosed with stage II-IVA oral cavity squamous cell carcinoma without prior systemic or radiation treatment. The patients had HPV-negative, locally advanced oral cavity squamous cell carcinoma. Blood libraries mostly used about 0.5 ug genomic DNA, six replicates each. Sequencing was performed with immunoSEQ multiplex PCR; in TCRdb, only in-frame clones are kept and a portion is missing. The sample holds fewer than 90,000 clones; more than 80% are singletons and the top ten take 2.5% to 4%. The data were obtained in a study of neoadjuvant anti-PD-1 for oral cavity cancer. On the study more broadly: Non-progressing patients received a fourth nivolumab dose near day 43, then surgery on days 50-56.

Germline CDR1 MNHNY, CDR2 SVGAGI (reference sequence). CDR3 size: 16 residues. Trimming took 4 bases from V and 0 from J, leaving 15 bases between them. Material: PBMCs, obtained before nivolumab (anti-PD-1) treatment. The rearrangement uses TRBV6-6 and TRBJ1-1; a weak D match, TRBD1 (6 bases). The TCR was taken from a person aged 40 to 85 with oral cavity squamous cell carcinoma. The CDR3 DNA follows: TGTGCCAGCAGTTTTGGATACGGGGGCGTGAACACTGAAGCTTTCTTT. Translated, it gives CASSFGYGGVNTEAFF.